The source of this T cell receptor beta chain is a study of blood T cell repertoires in COVID-19. A word on this clone: Other nucleotide sequences in the sample specify the same CDR3.

Germline-derived CDR1 and CDR2 are SGHTA and FQGNSA. CDR3 length equals 13 residues. J gave up 7 bases and V 3 bases, and 5 bases lay outside the gene matches. Data came from immunoSEQ multiplex PCR; TCRdb stores just in-frame clones and leaves some out. The table records 370,000 or so clones, 87% of them present only once. The TCR was taken from a man aged 30 to 45 who had recovered from COVID-19. This chain joins TRBV7-2 and TRBJ1-2; 7 bases line up with TRBD1. Sequencing used PBMCs or T cells enriched from blood (not recorded which). The CDR3 DNA reads TGTGCCAGCAGCTTCCGGACAGGAGGTGGCTACACCTTC. Translation: CASSFRTGGGYTF.